A single sample gave rise to the 15 T cell receptor beta chains below, sequenced in a study of blood T cell repertoires in COVID-19. Assay used: immunoSEQ multiplex PCR; TCRdb lists only in-frame clones, some missing. The data show some 140,000 clones, 70% to 85% seen once. Sequenced sample: peripheral blood. The source is a man in his 60s who had recovered from COVID-19.

The chain carries TRBV5-1 and TRBJ2-7; 8 bases line up with TRBD1. The CDR3 is 14 residues long. Trimming removed 1 base from V and 5 bases from J; junction bases left unmatched: 5. CDR1 is SGHRS, CDR2 YFSETQ, per germline. In DNA form, the CDR3 reads TGCGCCAGCAGCTTGTCCGACAGGGGTAACGAGCAGTACTTC. It specifies CASSLSDRGNEQYF.

The chain employs TRBV19 and TRBJ2-7; 8 nucleotides match TRBD1. The V gene end was trimmed by 4 bases and the J gene end by 7 bases; junction bases not matched to a gene: 12. The CDR3 is 15 residues long. Germline CDR1 LNHDA, CDR2 SQIVND (reference sequence). The CDR3 region has the DNA TGTGCCAGTAGTACGACAGGGGCGTTATCGGGTGAGCAGTACTTC. As protein: CASSTTGALSGEQYF.

The genes are TRBV27 and TRBJ1-6; 9 bases fit TRBD1. Germline V CDR1 and CDR2: MNHEY, SMNVEV (reference sequence). This CDR3 is 19 amino acids long. The ends lost 4 bases at V and 2 bases at J; junction bases unmatched: 12. The chain's CDR3 is CASSSTGTGTATYNSPLHF. The CDR3 DNA is TGTGCCAGCAGTTCCACCGGGACAGGGACAGCAACCTATAATTCACCCCTCCACTTT.

The chain employs TRBV2 and TRBJ2-3, with unresolved D. Germline V gives CDR1 SNHLY, CDR2 FYNNEI. The CDR3 totals 13 residues. V was cut by 6 bases and J by 0 bases, with 7 bases left in between. CDR3 sequence (DNA): TGTGCCAGCAGGGCCTCTAGCACAGATACGCAGTATTTT. Its protein is CASRASSTDTQYF.

The chain carries TRBV7-9 and TRBJ1-1; D is unclear. Germline CDR1 SEHNR, CDR2 FQNEAQ (reference sequence). CDR3 length: 13 amino acids. The ends were cut back, 5 bases at V and 4 bases at J, with 11 bases in the middle. In nucleotides, the CDR3 is TGTGCCAGCAGCGTGACTGGTGGCACTGAAGCTTTCTTT. Amino acid sequence: CASSVTGGTEAFF.

V usage is TRBV6-5 and J usage is TRBJ1-2, with 8 nucleotides matching TRBD1. Germline V gives CDR1 MNHEY, CDR2 SVGAGI. The CDR3 loop spans 14 amino acids. Trimming took 5 bases from V and 7 from J; bases not matched to a gene: 9. CDR3 coding DNA: TGTGCCAGCAGTAACAGGGGGAGTGTGAGTGGCTACACCTTC. Translation: CASSNRGSVSGYTF.

The chain uses TRBV7-9 and TRBJ2-2; the match to TRBD1 covers 9 bases. Trimming removed 6 bases from V and 6 bases from J; junction bases left unmatched: 8. Per germline, CDR1 SEHNR and CDR2 FQNEAQ (reference sequence). CDR3 length: 15 residues. In DNA, the CDR3 is TGTGCCAGCAGACCGGACAGGGGCAGGGCCGGGGAGCTGTTTTTT. This translates into CASRPDRGRAGELFF.

The J gene is TRBJ2-7, the V gene TRBV6-6; D perhaps matches TRBD2 (6 bases). This CDR3 is 15 amino acids long. V was clipped by 6 bases and J by 2 bases, with 17 bases between them. The germline V gene encodes CDR1 MNHNY and CDR2 SVGAGI (reference sequence). The CDR3 spells CASSPRGTGTYEQYF. CDR3 bases: TGTGCCAGCAGCCCACGGGGGACGGGCACCTACGAGCAGTACTTC.

The sample holds a few counts of this clone. The chain joins TRBV23-1 to TRBJ1-2, with 7 bases matching TRBD1. TRBV23-1 counts as an open reading frame of uncertain function. After removal of 3 bases from V and 4 bases from J, the junction contained 5 bases not matched to a gene. This CDR3 spans 14 amino acids. The CDR3, as DNA: TGCGCCAGCAGTCACTGCGACAGGGCCTATGGCTACACCTTC. It codes for CASSHCDRAYGYTF.

The chain links TRBV4-2 to TRBJ2-7; D perhaps matches TRBD2 (6 bases). The CDR3 runs to 15 residues. Trimming took off 6 bases at V and 2 bases at J, with 17 bases between the two ends. CDR1 is LGHNA and CDR2 is YNFKEQ in the germline V gene. The DNA for the CDR3 is TGTGCCAGCAGTCTTATCGGGACTGATACCTACGAGCAGTACTTC. This gives the protein CASSLIGTDTYEQYF.

The gene calls are TRBV7-9 and TRBJ2-3; D is perhaps TRBD2 (6 bases). CDR1 is SEHNR, CDR2 FQNEAQ, per germline (reference sequence). Trimming pared 6 bases from V and 10 bases from J, leaving 26 bases between. There are 16 residues in the CDR3. CDR3 residues: CASSPILKTSSEAQYF. DNA for the CDR3: TGTGCCAGCAGTCCGATCCTCAAGACTAGTTCTGAGGCGCAGTATTTT.

The V gene is TRBV5-5, the J gene TRBJ2-2; TRBD2 agrees at 7 bases. CDR1 is SGHKS, CDR2 YYEKEE, per germline (reference sequence). The CDR3 length is 16 residues. V was pared by 4 bases and J by 5 bases, with 11 bases of the junction left unmatched. CDR3 loop: CASSPRDGRGTGELFF. DNA for the CDR3: TGTGCCAGCAGCCCCCGGGACGGGCGGGGGACCGGGGAGCTGTTTTTT. Supplemented by reference TRBV5-5 and TRBJ2-2, the full variable domain reads DAGVTQSPTHLIKTRGQQVTLRCSPISGHKSVSWYQQVLGQGPQFIFQYYEKEERGRGNFPDRFSARQFPNYSSELNVNALLLGDSALYLCASSPRDGRGTGELFFGEGSRLTVL.

The CDR3 nucleotides read TGTGCCAGCAGCTTCCTTCTAGCGGGAGCGTCCACCGGGGAGCTGTTTTTT. Protein product: CASSFLLAGASTGELFF. J is TRBJ2-2 and V is TRBV13; 10 bases are shared with TRBD2. Unmatched junction bases numbered 8, after V lost 3 bases and J lost 4 bases. CDR1 is PRHDT and CDR2 is FYEKMQ in the germline V gene (reference sequence). This CDR3 has 17 amino acids.

The rearrangement uses TRBV11-3 and TRBJ2-1, with 8 bases matching TRBD2. Per the germline V gene, CDR1 is SGHNT and CDR2 is YENEEA. The CDR3 consists of 14 residues. V shed 3 bases, J shed 5 bases, and the junction held 3 bases outside the gene matches. The CDR3 loop reads CASSFRTSHNEQFF. The CDR3 DNA reads TGTGCCAGCAGCTTTAGGACTAGCCACAATGAGCAGTTCTTC.

The chain has TRBV10-1 and TRBJ1-2; 10 bases map to TRBD1. Per germline, CDR1 WNHNN and CDR2 SYGVQD (reference sequence). The CDR3 is 16 amino acids. Losses at the gene ends were 1 base for V and 3 bases for J; bases not matched to a gene: 5. The CDR3 region is CASSEYGTGEDYGYTF. The DNA for the CDR3 is TGCGCCAGCAGTGAGTACGGGACAGGGGAAGACTATGGCTACACCTTC.